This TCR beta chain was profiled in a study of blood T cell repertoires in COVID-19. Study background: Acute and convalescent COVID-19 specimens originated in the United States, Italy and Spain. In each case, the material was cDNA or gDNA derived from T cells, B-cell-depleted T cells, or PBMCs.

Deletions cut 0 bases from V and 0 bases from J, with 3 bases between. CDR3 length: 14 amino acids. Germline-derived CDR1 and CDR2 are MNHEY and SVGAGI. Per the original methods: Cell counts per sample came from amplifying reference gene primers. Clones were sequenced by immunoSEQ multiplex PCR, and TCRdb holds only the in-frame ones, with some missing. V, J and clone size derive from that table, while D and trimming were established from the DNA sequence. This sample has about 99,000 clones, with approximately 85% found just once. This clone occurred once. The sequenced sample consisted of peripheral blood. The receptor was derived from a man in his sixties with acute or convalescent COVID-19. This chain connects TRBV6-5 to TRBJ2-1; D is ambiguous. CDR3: CASSYSRSYNEQFF. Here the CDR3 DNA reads TGTGCCAGCAGTTACTCCCGCTCCTACAATGAGCAGTTCTTC.